Below are 21 T cell receptor beta chains sequenced from a single sample in a study of blood T cell repertoires in COVID-19. Sequencing was performed with immunoSEQ multiplex PCR; in TCRdb, only in-frame clones are kept and a portion is missing. This table has fewer than 200,000 clones, roughly 85% appearing once. Sequences were obtained from PBMCs or T cells enriched from blood (not recorded which). Source of these receptors: a woman between 45 and 65 years old who had recovered from COVID-19.

The V gene is TRBV7-2, the J gene TRBJ1-1; TRBD1 matches at 7 bases. CDR3 length: 17 residues. With 3 bases clipped from V and 1 base from J, the junction kept 11 bases outside the gene matches. Germline CDR1 reads SGHTA; CDR2 reads FQGNSA. CDR3: CASSFPKTGVGNTEAFF. The DNA for the CDR3 is TGTGCCAGCAGCTTCCCAAAAACAGGGGTTGGGAACACTGAAGCTTTCTTT.

V and J are TRBV19 and TRBJ1-2, with TRBD1 identical over 7 bases. CDR3 size: 14 residues. Trimming at V came to 4 bases and at J to 0 bases, leaving 2 bases not matched to a gene. Germline CDR1 is LNHDA and CDR2 is SQIVND (reference sequence). CDR3 coding DNA: TGTGCCAGTAGTAGACAGGGAACTAACTATGGCTACACCTTC. The encoded protein is CASSRQGTNYGYTF.

V is TRBV29-1 and J is TRBJ1-1; TRBD1 matches 8 bases. V lost 3 bases, J lost 3 bases, and 6 bases stayed unmatched. Per germline, CDR1 SQVTM and CDR2 ANQGSEA. This CDR3 comprises 14 residues. The CDR3 sequence: CSVDSRDRYTEAFF. The CDR3, as DNA: TGCAGCGTTGATTCCCGGGACAGGTACACTGAAGCTTTCTTT.

This sequence joins TRBV27 and TRBJ1-1, with 7 bases identical to TRBD1. This CDR3 spans 14 amino acids. Germline V gene sequence: CDR1 MNHEY, CDR2 SMNVEV (reference sequence). V lost 5 bases to trimming and J lost 3 bases; unmatched junction nucleotides: 6. Here the CDR3 reads CASSQQGPYTEAFF. The CDR3 coding sequence is TGTGCCAGCAGTCAACAGGGGCCCTACACTGAAGCTTTCTTT.

A single count supports this clone. The rearrangement joins TRBV19 to TRBJ2-1, with TRBD2 identical over 10 bases. Looked up from germline, CDR1 is LNHDA and CDR2 is SQIVND (reference sequence). V lost 5 bases to trimming and J lost 8 bases; unmatched junction nucleotides: 6. This CDR3 contains 14 residues. The CDR3 sequence: CASSRSSGGDEQFF. CDR3 coding DNA: TGTGCCAGTAGTCGGTCTAGCGGGGGCGATGAGCAGTTCTTC.

This rearrangement joins TRBV28 to TRBJ1-6, with D perhaps matching TRBD1 (5 bases). The CDR3 has 12 residues. The germline gives CDR1 MDHEN, CDR2 SYDVKM. The germline V and J ends were trimmed by 6 bases and 14 bases, with 14 bases remaining between them. This CDR3 reads CASSPARDSLHF. The CDR3 nucleotides are TGTGCCAGCAGCCCCGCCAGGGACTCCCTCCACTTT.

This chain joins TRBV30 and TRBJ2-2, with D maybe TRBD2 (6 bases). Trimming took 0 bases from V and 5 from J, leaving 16 bases between them. CDR1 and CDR2 from the germline V gene are GTSNPN and SVGIG (reference sequence). This CDR3 is 16 amino acids long. CDR3 nucleotides: TGTGCCTGGAGTGTTCGGGCGCTAGCGCGTACCGGGGAGCTGTTTTTT. As protein: CAWSVRALARTGELFF.

The chain recombines TRBV19 with TRBJ1-5, with D hard to call. This CDR3 is 13 amino acids long. Deletions cut 8 bases from V and 7 bases from J, with 15 bases between. Germline V CDR1 and CDR2: LNHDA, SQIVND (reference sequence). In nucleotides, the CDR3 is TGTGCCAGTCACGGGAGGGAGAGACAGCCCCAGCATTTT. Translated, it gives CASHGRERQPQHF.

The V and J genes are TRBV9 and TRBJ2-2, with D hard to call. Trimming took off 0 bases at V and 1 base at J, with 7 bases between the two ends. From germline, CDR1 is SGDLS and CDR2 YYNGEE. There are 15 residues in the CDR3. The CDR3 DNA reads TGTGCCAGCAGCGTAGGCCCAGAGAACACCGGGGAGCTGTTTTTT. As protein: CASSVGPENTGELFF.

There are a few counts of this clone. V usage is TRBV3-1 (or the pseudogene TRBV3-2) and J usage is TRBJ2-2; a weak D match, TRBD2 (6 bases). Per germline, CDR1 LGHDT and CDR2 YNNKEL (reference sequence). The CDR3 is 16 amino acids. The V end was cut by 0 bases, the J end by 4 bases, with 12 bases between. The chain's CDR3 is CASSQERGSGTGELFF. The CDR3 nucleotides read TGTGCCAGCAGCCAAGAACGGGGGAGTGGCACCGGGGAGCTGTTTTTT.

This clone appeared a few times. The chain recombines TRBV20-1 with TRBJ1-2; maybe TRBD1 (5 bases). The germline V gene has CDR1 DFQATT and CDR2 SNEGSKA (reference sequence). V was clipped by 3 bases and J by 8 bases, with 16 bases between them. The CDR3 is made up of 13 amino acids. In nucleotides, the CDR3 is TGCAGTGCTAGTTACAGGTCTGTCTGGGGCTACACCTTC. It yields the protein CSASYRSVWGYTF.

This chain uses TRBV9 with TRBJ1-2, with D tentatively TRBD1 (5 bases). CDR1 is SGDLS and CDR2 is YYNGEE in the germline V gene. The V and J ends lost 0 bases and 4 bases respectively, with 13 bases between them. The CDR3 contains 15 residues. The CDR3 nucleotides are TGTGCCAGCAGCGTAGCTTCCTCCGACAGCTATGGCTACACCTTC. Translated, it gives CASSVASSDSYGYTF.

The chain uses TRBV24-1 and TRBJ1-1, with 9 bases fitting TRBD1. CDR1 is KGHDR, CDR2 SFDVKD, per germline. The V and J ends lost 5 bases and 8 bases, in that order; junction bases with no gene match: 8. This CDR3 region has 14 residues. In nucleotides, the CDR3 is TGTGCCACCAGTGGAGGTACAGGGGGCAGGGAAGCTTTCTTT. It yields the protein CATSGGTGGREAFF.

The chain combines TRBV3-1 (or the pseudogene TRBV3-2) with TRBJ2-7; TRBD2 agrees at 10 bases. Germline V gene lookup returns CDR1 LGHDT and CDR2 YNNKEL (reference sequence). V dropped 4 bases and J dropped 13; count of bases not matched to a gene: 10. The CDR3 sequence is 13 residues long. CDR3: CASSRRSGGAVYV. The CDR3 bases are TGTGCCAGCAGCCGTCGGAGCGGGGGGGCGGTTTACGTC.

This clone was seen just once. V and J are TRBV10-3 and TRBJ1-3; D is undetermined. The CDR3 runs 14 residues. V shed 7 bases and J shed 2 bases, with 12 bases lying between them. The V gene's germline CDR1 is ENHRY and CDR2 SYGVKD. CDR3 DNA sequence: TGTGCCATCACCCCTGGGCCCACTGGAAACACCATATATTTT. It is translated as CAITPGPTGNTIYF.

This CDR3 reads CASSQAPGRIYTF. CDR3 nucleotides: TGCGCCAGCAGCCAAGCGCCAGGCCGCATCTACACCTTC. The rearrangement uses TRBV4-3 and TRBJ1-2; D is unclear. Germline assignment: CDR1 LGHNA and CDR2 YSLEER. The CDR3 covers 13 residues. Trimming took 1 base from V and 10 from J, leaving 13 bases between them.

The chain recombines TRBV7-9 with TRBJ1-4; D possibly corresponds to TRBD1 (5 bases). V gave up 5 bases and J gave up 2 bases, with 12 bases separating them. CDR3 size: 15 residues. CDR1 is SEHNR and CDR2 is FQNEAQ in the germline V gene (reference sequence). In DNA form, the CDR3 reads TGTGCCAGCAGCAAAGGGGCGGGCACTAATGAAAAACTGTTTTTT. This encodes CASSKGAGTNEKLFF.

This chain links TRBV6-5 with TRBJ1-2; 7 bases are shared with TRBD1. Germline trimming cut 8 bases from V and 8 bases from J; bases unmatched to any gene: 14. Germline V gene lookup returns CDR1 MNHEY and CDR2 SVGAGI. There are 14 residues in the CDR3. The CDR3 DNA reads as TGTGCCAGCGGACCACAGGGGCCTTCCACGGGCTACACCTTC. Translating it yields CASGPQGPSTGYTF.

This chain links TRBV11-3 with TRBJ1-2; TRBD1 matches at 7 bases. V shed 5 bases, J shed 7 bases, and the junction held 10 bases outside the gene matches. Germline CDR1 is SGHNT and CDR2 is YENEEA. The CDR3 is 14 amino acids. The CDR3 region is CASSRQGGSGGYTF. The CDR3 bases are TGTGCCAGCAGCAGACAGGGAGGATCAGGTGGCTACACCTTC.

This clone was recorded a few times. The chain carries TRBV11-3 and TRBJ2-5; D remains unclear. From germline, CDR1 is SGHNT and CDR2 YENEEA. This CDR3 comprises 12 residues. V lost 5 bases to trimming and J lost 5 bases, with 9 bases between them. CDR3 nucleotide sequence: TGTGCCAGCAGCCACCATGAGGAGACCCAGTACTTC. Translated, it gives CASSHHEETQYF.

The V and J genes are TRBV9 and TRBJ2-3, with 12 positions matching TRBD2. Trimming cost V 4 bases and J 1 base; bases outside gene matches: 7. CDR3 length equals 17 residues. Germline V gene data show CDR1 as SGDLS and CDR2 as YYNGEE. The CDR3 nucleotides read TGTGCCAGCAGCCCCCGGACTAGCGGGGTAGGCACAGATACGCAGTATTTT. Protein product: CASSPRTSGVGTDTQYF. The full variable domain, with the rest looked up from reference TRBV9 and TRBJ2-3, is DSGVTQTPKHLITATGQRVTLRCSPRSGDLSVYWYQQSLDQGLQFLIQYYNGEERAKGNILERFSAQQFPDLHSELNLSSLELGDSALYFCASSPRTSGVGTDTQYFGPGTRLTVL.